This passage covers 18 T cell receptor beta chains from one sample sequenced in a study of a mutant IDH1 vaccine in newly diagnosed glioma. These receptors' targets are unknown. Sequencing was performed with immunoSEQ multiplex PCR; in TCRdb, only in-frame clones are kept and a portion is missing. In the table there are tens of thousands of clones, about 87% of which are singletons. The time point: week 23, last vaccination. Every single dose of the vaccine, 300 ug of mutant IDH1 20-mer peptide, came with topical imiquimod. The sample here was PBMCs, taken from a glioma patient whose treatment included an IDH1 peptide vaccine. The source of these receptors is a man younger than 35 with glioma.

The CDR3 region is CASNTTPYGYTF. In nucleotides, the CDR3 is TGTGCCAGCAATACTACCCCCTATGGCTACACCTTC. The V and J genes are TRBV28 and TRBJ1-2; D not resolved. This CDR3 is 12 amino acids long. Germline CDR1 is MDHEN and CDR2 is SYDVKM. The V end lost 7 bases, the J end lost 4 bases, and 10 bases lay between the germline ends.

The gene calls are TRBV27 and TRBJ1-2; TRBD1 matches at 7 bases. V shed 5 bases and J 4 bases; nucleotides not matched to a gene: 7. Germline V gene sequence: CDR1 MNHEY, CDR2 SMNVEV (reference sequence). The CDR3 consists of 14 residues. In DNA, the CDR3 is TGTGCCAGCAGTCTTCGACAGGGAGGCTATGGCTACACCTTC. Encoded protein: CASSLRQGGYGYTF.

The V call is TRBV28, the J call TRBJ1-2, with a weak D call TRBD1 (6 bases). V lost 6 bases and J lost 5, with 19 bases in between. The CDR3 contains 15 residues. The germline V gene has CDR1 MDHEN and CDR2 SYDVKM. CDR3 region: CASSTPRTGKYGYTF. In DNA, the CDR3 is TGTGCCAGCAGCACTCCTCGCACAGGGAAATATGGCTACACCTTC.

The V gene is TRBV7-9, the J gene TRBJ2-7, with D possibly being TRBD1 or TRBD2 (5 bases each). Between the trimmed V and J ends, which lost 4 bases and 2 bases, there was a span of 15 bases. In germline, CDR1 is SEHNR, CDR2 FQNEAQ (reference sequence). CDR3 length: 15 residues. The CDR3 DNA reads as TGTGCCAGCAGCTCCCTCCGGGACGGAGCCTACGAGCAGTACTTC. Protein: CASSSLRDGAYEQYF.

This clone was observed a handful of times. The rearrangement joins TRBV11-2 to TRBJ2-7, with TRBD2 identical over 9 bases. This CDR3 is built from 14 residues. The trim removed 3 bases at V and 5 bases at J, leaving 5 bases unmatched. Germline assignment: CDR1 SGHAT and CDR2 FQNNGV. For the CDR3, the DNA is TGTGCCAGCAGCTTGTCGGAGCGGGGGGACGAGCAGTACTTC. Its protein product is CASSLSERGDEQYF.

The genes are TRBV28 and TRBJ2-6, with D perhaps matching TRBD2 (6 bases). This CDR3 is 16 amino acids long. Germline V gives CDR1 MDHEN, CDR2 SYDVKM. The V end lost 2 bases, the J end lost 0 bases, and 8 bases lay between the germline ends. CDR3 sequence (DNA): TGTGCCAGCAGTTTAGGAGGGGCCTCTGGGGCCAACGTCCTGACTTTC. It is translated as CASSLGGASGANVLTF.

This clone appeared a single time. This chain links TRBV18 with TRBJ1-1; D unclear. Deletions cut 0 bases from V and 14 bases from J, with 22 bases between. This CDR3 is built from 15 residues. Germline assignment: CDR1 KGHSH and CDR2 LQKENI. CDR3 nucleotide sequence: TGTGCCAGCTCACCACCGGGGTTTAGTTTGGAGCCTGAGTTCTTT. This encodes CASSPPGFSLEPEFF.

This clone appeared once. The rearrangement uses TRBV5-6 and TRBJ1-2; 9 nucleotides agree with TRBD1. The ends lost 0 bases at V and 7 bases at J; junction bases unmatched: 4. Germline V gene data show CDR1 as SGHDT and CDR2 as YYEEEE. CDR3 size: 14 residues. This chain's CDR3 is CASSLGTGAAGYTF. For the CDR3, the DNA is TGTGCCAGCAGCTTGGGGACAGGGGCCGCTGGCTACACCTTC.

The chain recombines TRBV9 with TRBJ2-5, with D hard to call. Germline loops: CDR1 SGDLS, CDR2 YYNGEE. The CDR3 runs 15 residues. Trimming removed 4 bases from V and 3 bases from J, with 16 bases in between. The CDR3, as DNA: TGTGCCAGCAGCCCCTCCCTGCTAGGAGAAGAGACCCAGTACTTC. Amino acids: CASSPSLLGEETQYF.

This clone was observed once. The chain has TRBV7-9 and TRBJ2-1; D possibly corresponds to TRBD2 (6 bases). Looked up from germline, CDR1 is SEHNR and CDR2 is FQNEAQ (reference sequence). V dropped 7 bases and J dropped 0 bases, with 16 bases sitting between them. The CDR3 runs 16 residues. CDR3 bases: TGTGCCAGCACCGGGACTGAAAGGAGCTCCTACAATGAGCAGTTCTTC. It codes for CASTGTERSSYNEQFF.

The J gene is TRBJ2-7, the V gene TRBV13; possible D gene TRBD1, 6 bases. This CDR3 has 15 residues. Germline CDR1 is PRHDT and CDR2 is FYEKMQ (reference sequence). Trimming cost V 0 bases and J 0 bases, with 9 bases left between them. This chain's CDR3 is CASSLGQGSSYEQYF. Written as DNA, the CDR3 is TGTGCCAGCAGCTTAGGTCAGGGGAGCTCCTACGAGCAGTACTTC.

The rearrangement uses TRBV4-3 and TRBJ1-6, with D uncertain. Looked up from germline, CDR1 is LGHNA and CDR2 is YSLEER. Deletions cut 0 bases from V and 8 bases from J, with 17 bases between. The CDR3 is made up of 17 amino acids. The CDR3 sequence is CASSQDPREDQDSPLHF. The CDR3 DNA reads TGCGCCAGCAGCCAAGATCCCCGCGAGGACCAGGATTCACCCCTCCACTTT.

This chain connects TRBV7-9 to TRBJ2-7, with 8 nucleotides matching TRBD2. This CDR3 is built from 16 residues. From germline, CDR1 is SEHNR and CDR2 FQNEAQ (reference sequence). The V segment lost 3 bases and the J segment 6 bases; nucleotides outside the gene matches: 13. The CDR3 DNA sequence: TGTGCCAGCAGCTTCCGGGGTAGCGGGGCCTTAGCCGAGCAGTACTTC. Residues: CASSFRGSGALAEQYF. Full variable domain (remainder filled in from reference TRBV7-9 and TRBJ2-7): DTGVSQNPRHKITKRGQNVTFRCDPISEHNRLYWYRQTLGQGPEFLTYFQNEAQLEKSRLLSDRFSAERPKGSFSTLEIQRTEQGDSAMYLCASSFRGSGALAEQYFGPGTRLTVT.

The rearrangement uses TRBV5-4 and TRBJ1-1, with D unclear. The CDR3 length is 14 residues. With 5 bases removed from V and 1 base from J, the gap between germline ends came to 12 bases. The germline V gene has CDR1 SGHNT and CDR2 YYREEE (reference sequence). The CDR3 bases are TGTGCCAGCAGGTCCCCTTATAGGAACACTGAAGCTTTCTTT. Amino acids: CASRSPYRNTEAFF.

The chain combines TRBV7-9 with TRBJ2-7; D is possibly TRBD2 (5 bases). The CDR3 totals 15 residues. Germline CDR1 reads SEHNR; CDR2 reads FQNEAQ (reference sequence). V lost 2 bases and J lost 1, with 12 bases in between. As DNA, the CDR3 is TGTGCCAGCAGCTTATTGGGTGGGAGATCCTACGAGCAGTACTTC. Translating gives CASSLLGGRSYEQYF.

CDR3 in amino acids: CASSLASRGGGGSSPLHF. The CDR3, as DNA: TGCGCCAGCAGCTTGGCCTCGAGGGGAGGCGGAGGGAGTTCACCCCTCCACTTT. This sequence joins TRBV5-1 and TRBJ1-6, with D tentatively TRBD1 (5 bases). Germline V lookup: CDR1 SGHRS, CDR2 YFSETQ. The CDR3 is made up of 18 amino acids. V shed 0 bases and J shed 9 bases, with 22 bases lying between them.

The V gene is TRBV12-5, the J gene TRBJ1-5; maybe TRBD1 (5 bases). CDR1 and CDR2 from the germline V gene are LGHNT and FRNRAP. The CDR3 runs 15 residues. The V end lost 2 bases, the J end lost 8 bases, and 16 bases lay between the germline ends. CDR3 nucleotide sequence: TGTGCTAGTGGTTTGATGACAGAGTTTACGGAGCCCCAGCATTTT. This gives the protein CASGLMTEFTEPQHF.

The chain links TRBV14 to TRBJ2-1; 14 bases map to TRBD2. The junction had 3 bases not matched to a gene; V was cut back by 4 bases and J by 4 bases. The CDR3 totals 16 residues. CDR1 SGHDN and CDR2 FVKESK come from the germline V gene. CDR3 in amino acids: CASSPGTSGSYNEQFF. CDR3 DNA: TGTGCCAGCAGCCCGGGGACTAGCGGGAGTTACAATGAGCAGTTCTTC.